The clone carrying this TCR beta chain was seen at least ten times. The CDR3 length is 14 residues. Germline values: CDR1 SGHTA, CDR2 FQGNSA. Trimming removed 5 bases at V and 8 bases at J, with 15 bases between. Until they underwent thyroid surgery, no patient had received any treatment. The data derive from a study of metastatic and nonmetastatic thyroid tumors. Whole-study context: Across peripheral blood and tumor or nodule tissue samples taken from malignant and benign thyroid patients, the repertoires were compared with one another.

Original data processing: Differences in CDR3 between clinicopathological groups were drawn on to build a classifier intended to discriminate distant-metastatic papillary thyroid cancer patients. With MiXCR, TCRdb reprocessed the PCR reads. TCRdb, not the authors, supplied the V and J calls. This sample has over 20,000 clones, with around 16% found just once. This TCR came from a female donor with papillary thyroid cancer or a benign thyroid nodule (not recorded which). Some clones in this sample may be carry-over from other donors' samples. Source material: blood. The chain uses TRBV7-2 and TRBJ1-4; D remains ambiguous. CDR3 bases: TGTGCCAGCAGCCCCCGGGGAGGGCACGAAAAACTGTTTTTT. Translated: CASSPRGGHEKLFF.